This TCR beta chain emerged from a study of beta chain features in type 1 diabetes. As every portion of the isolated RNA was reverse transcribed, the sequencing read expressed TCRB transcripts. The repertoire was sequenced with immunoSEQ multiplex PCR; TCRdb's copy has only in-frame clones and lacks some. The table includes under 500,000 clones, about 30% detected once. General study findings and limits: Cells with high TCR expression could be over-represented by cDNA sequencing.

This clone was counted between two and nine times. What it binds is not known. One heparinised blood draw averaging approximately 0.11 L was given by each donor. Each sorted fraction was over 95% pure. Input material: naive CD4+ T cells from blood. This clonotype was obtained from a man younger than 30 in good health.

This CDR3 reads CSASSQVNTEAFF. DNA of the CDR3: TGCAGCGCCAGTAGTCAGGTGAACACTGAAGCTTTCTTT. V and J are TRBV29-1 and TRBJ1-1, with D hard to call. The ends were cut back, 7 bases at V and 0 bases at J, with 12 bases in the middle. Germline-derived CDR1 and CDR2 are SQVTM and ANQGSEA. This CDR3 has 13 residues.